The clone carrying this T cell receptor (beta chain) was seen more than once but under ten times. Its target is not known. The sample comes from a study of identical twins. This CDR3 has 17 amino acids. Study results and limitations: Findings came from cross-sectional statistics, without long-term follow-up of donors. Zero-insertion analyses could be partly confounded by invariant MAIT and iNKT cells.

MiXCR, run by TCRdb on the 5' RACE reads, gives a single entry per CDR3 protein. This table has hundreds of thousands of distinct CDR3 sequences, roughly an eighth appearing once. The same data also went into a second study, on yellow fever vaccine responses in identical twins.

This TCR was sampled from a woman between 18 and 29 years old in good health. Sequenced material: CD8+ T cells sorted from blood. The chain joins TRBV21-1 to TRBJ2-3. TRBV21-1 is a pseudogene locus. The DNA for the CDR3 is TGTGCCAGCAGCAAAGTTGATAGGGGTGCTAGCACAGATACGCAGTATTTT. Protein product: CASSKVDRGASTDTQYF.